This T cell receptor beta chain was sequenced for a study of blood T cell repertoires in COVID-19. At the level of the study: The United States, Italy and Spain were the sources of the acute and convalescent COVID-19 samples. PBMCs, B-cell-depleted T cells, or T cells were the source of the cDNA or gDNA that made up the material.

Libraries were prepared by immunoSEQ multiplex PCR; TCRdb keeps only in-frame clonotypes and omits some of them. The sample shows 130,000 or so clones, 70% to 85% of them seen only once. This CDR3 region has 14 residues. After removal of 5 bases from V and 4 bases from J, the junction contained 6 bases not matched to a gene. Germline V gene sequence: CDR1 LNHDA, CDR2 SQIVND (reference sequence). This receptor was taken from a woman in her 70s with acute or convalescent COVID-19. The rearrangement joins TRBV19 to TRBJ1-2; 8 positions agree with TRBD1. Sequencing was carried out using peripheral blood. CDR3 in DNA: TGTGCCAGTAGTCAGACAGGGGTAGGCTATGGCTACACCTTC. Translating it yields CASSQTGVGYGYTF.